The 29 T cell receptor beta chains below all came from one sample that was sequenced in a study of T-cell reconstitution after alpha-beta-depleted transplantation in children. This sample's TCRbeta library carried unique molecular identifier barcodes. TCRdb reprocessed the PCR reads with MiXCR, giving one entry per CDR3 protein. The data hold roughly 170,000 distinct CDR3 sequences, with less than 8% observed a single time. The sequencing used PBMCs from the stem cell graft donor, collected from the stem cell graft. The receptors shown here come from a human donor who donated a stem cell graft to a child with Wiskott-Aldrich syndrome.

This clonotype was picked up many times. The genes are TRBV11-3 and TRBJ2-3; unclear D gene. Germline-derived CDR1 and CDR2 are SGHNT and YENEEA. The V end lost 5 bases, the J end lost 1 base, and 13 bases lay between the germline ends. The CDR3 contains 15 residues. The CDR3 spells CASSPSTFGTDTQYF. CDR3 in DNA: TGTGCCAGCAGCCCCTCGACTTTCGGCACAGATACGCAGTATTTT.

In nucleotides, the CDR3 is TGTGCCTGGAGTGTTAGTGTCGGGATTGGCATTCAGTACTTC. Amino acids: CAWSVSVGIGIQYF. The chain combines TRBV30 with TRBJ2-4; a possible D gene is TRBD2 (5 bases). The germline V gene encodes CDR1 GTSNPN and CDR2 SVGIG (reference sequence). The CDR3 covers 14 residues. The V end was cut by 0 bases, the J end by 9 bases, with 15 bases between.

There are many counts of this clonotype. V gene TRBV30 combines with J gene TRBJ1-1; D is possibly TRBD1 (5 bases). Germline V lookup: CDR1 GTSNPN, CDR2 SVGIG (reference sequence). This CDR3 is 13 amino acids long. V was cut by 8 bases and J by 0 bases, with 13 bases left in between. The CDR3 DNA reads TGTGCCGGGGCGACCACATTGAACACTGAAGCTTTCTTT. It translates to CAGATTLNTEAFF.

This clonotype was recorded once. This may come from a read error, since a much larger clone is one base off. The chain carries TRBV5-1 and TRBJ2-7; D ambiguous. With 2 bases removed from V and 3 bases from J, the gap between germline ends came to 15 bases. This CDR3 spans 15 amino acids. Germline CDR1 reads SGHRS; CDR2 reads YFSETQ. For the CDR3, the DNA is TGCGCCAGCAGCTTCGTCGCCAACACTGGCTACGAGCAGTACTTC. Its protein is CASSFVANTGYEQYF.

This clonotype has ten or more counts. V and J are TRBV6-2 or TRBV6-3 and TRBJ2-7; 9 nucleotides line up with TRBD2. The CDR3 is 14 amino acids. The germline V gene encodes CDR1 MNHEY and CDR2 SVGEGT. Unmatched junction bases numbered 3, after V lost 6 bases and J lost 0 bases. For the CDR3, the DNA is TGTGCCAGCAGGACTAGCGGAAACTCCTACGAGCAGTACTTC. It encodes CASRTSGNSYEQYF.

This clonotype was found many times. The rearrangement uses TRBV30 and TRBJ2-7; no reliable D call. Looked up from germline, CDR1 is GTSNPN and CDR2 is SVGIG (reference sequence). This CDR3 region has 15 residues. The germline V and J ends were trimmed by 0 bases and 0 bases, with 12 bases remaining between them. The CDR3 loop reads CAWSVLRRDSYEQYF. Here the CDR3 DNA reads TGTGCCTGGAGTGTACTCCGAAGGGACTCCTACGAGCAGTACTTC.

This clonotype was seen repeatedly, ten times or more. The chain links TRBV9 to TRBJ2-6; D uncertain. Trimming removed 3 bases at V and 4 bases at J, with 8 bases between. This CDR3 spans 14 amino acids. Germline V gene lookup returns CDR1 SGDLS and CDR2 YYNGEE. CDR3 protein: CASSASRGANVLTF. The CDR3 DNA reads as TGTGCCAGCAGCGCGTCAAGGGGGGCCAACGTCCTGACTTTC.

In this sample, this clonotype turned up many times. The J gene is TRBJ2-1, the V gene TRBV24-1, with 7 bases matching TRBD1. V dropped 1 base and J dropped 7; count of bases not matched to a gene: 6. CDR1 is KGHDR, CDR2 SFDVKD, per germline. The CDR3 totals 15 residues. The DNA for the CDR3 is TGTGCCACCAGTGATTTAAGGACAGGCAGGAATGAGCAGTTCTTC. Its translation: CATSDLRTGRNEQFF.

This clonotype came up many times. The rearrangement links TRBV20-1 to TRBJ2-1, with D unclear. The V gene's germline CDR1 is DFQATT and CDR2 SNEGSKA (reference sequence). The CDR3 has 14 amino acids. V dropped 5 bases and J dropped 3 bases, with 14 bases sitting between them. CDR3 sequence: CSARMRQNYNEQFF. CDR3 nucleotide sequence: TGCAGTGCTCGAATGCGGCAGAACTACAATGAGCAGTTCTTC.

This clonotype came up many times. The chain couples TRBV29-1 to TRBJ2-1; D perhaps matches TRBD1 (8 bases). The germline CDR1 and CDR2 sequences are SQVTM and ANQGSEA. V was shortened by 6 bases and J by 2 bases, with 23 bases between the two germline ends. The CDR3 is 17 residues long. This CDR3 reads CSVQGGIRRTAYNEQFF. CDR3 nucleotides: TGCAGCGTACAGGGGGGGATCCGCCGAACCGCCTACAATGAGCAGTTCTTC.

This clonotype was seen ten or more times. The chain recombines TRBV5-1 with TRBJ2-7; D might be TRBD1 or TRBD2, each matching 5 bases. Germline V gene lookup returns CDR1 SGHRS and CDR2 YFSETQ. Trimming left V 1 base short and J 9 bases short, with 14 bases between. The CDR3 has 13 residues. The CDR3 DNA reads TGCGCCAGCAGCTTGACCTCACCTGGGGGGCAGTACTTC. It codes for CASSLTSPGGQYF.

Ten or more counts support this clonotype. The CDR3 loop is CSAGSRVTDTQYF. In nucleotides, the CDR3 is TGCAGCGCTGGTAGCCGAGTAACAGATACGCAGTATTTT. This chain joins TRBV29-1 and TRBJ2-3; D is uncertain. Trimming took 7 bases from V and 3 from J, leaving 14 bases between them. Germline CDR1 SQVTM, CDR2 ANQGSEA. This CDR3 comprises 13 residues.

This clonotype was found many times. The V gene is TRBV25-1, the J gene TRBJ2-2, with 9 bases aligning to TRBD1. Germline V gene sequence: CDR1 MGHDK, CDR2 SYGVNS. There are 17 residues in the CDR3. Unmatched junction bases numbered 10, after V lost 8 bases and J lost 0 bases. The CDR3 region has the DNA TGTGCCAGCTGGAAATGGGACAGGGCATCGAACACCGGGGAGCTGTTTTTT. Its protein product is CASWKWDRASNTGELFF.

This clonotype showed up many times. V usage is TRBV27 and J usage is TRBJ2-2; D may be TRBD1 (5 bases). Germline lookup yields CDR1 MNHEY and CDR2 SMNVEV (reference sequence). The CDR3 totals 18 residues. V was trimmed by 6 bases and J by 4 bases, leaving 24 bases between them. CDR3 DNA: TGTGCCAGCAGCCGCTTCTCCATCCGGGCTCAGGGCACCGGGGAGCTGTTTTTT. The encoded protein is CASSRFSIRAQGTGELFF.

This clonotype has just a few counts. This chain uses TRBV2 with TRBJ2-5; D is ambiguous. CDR1 and CDR2 (germline): SNHLY, FYNNEI. This CDR3 is built from 14 residues. V dropped 1 base and J dropped 2 bases, with 8 bases sitting between them. In nucleotides, the CDR3 is TGTGCCAGCAGTGAAGGTGAATGGCAAGAGACCCAGTACTTC. Translation: CASSEGEWQETQYF.

This clonotype was found a few times. The chain couples TRBV7-2 to TRBJ2-1; D possibly uses TRBD1 or TRBD2 (5 bases each). Germline values: CDR1 SGHTA, CDR2 FQGNSA. CDR3 length: 15 amino acids. Trimming pared 4 bases from V and 9 bases from J, leaving 19 bases between. This CDR3 is CASSSGRAGRGEQFF. CDR3 nucleotide sequence: TGTGCCAGCAGCTCGGGACGGGCTGGACGAGGTGAGCAGTTCTTC.

The sample holds many counts of this clonotype. V usage is TRBV20-1 and J usage is TRBJ2-1; 9 positions agree with TRBD1. V lost 7 bases to trimming and J lost 3 bases; unmatched junction nucleotides: 4. Germline V gene sequence: CDR1 DFQATT, CDR2 SNEGSKA (reference sequence). The length of the CDR3 is 13 residues. Here the CDR3 DNA reads TGCAGTGTAAGGGACAGGGACTACAATGAGCAGTTCTTC. This translates into CSVRDRDYNEQFF.

This clonotype was found many times. The V and J genes are TRBV6-5 and TRBJ2-3; D not resolved. Germline values: CDR1 MNHEY, CDR2 SVGAGI. The CDR3 is made up of 14 amino acids. The V end was cut by 5 bases, the J end by 2 bases, with 11 bases between. The CDR3 spells CASSRLEYTDTQYF. The CDR3 region has the DNA TGTGCCAGCAGTCGATTAGAATACACAGATACGCAGTATTTT.

This clonotype was counted at least ten times. This chain connects TRBV5-1 to TRBJ2-2; 7 nucleotides align to TRBD1. CDR1 and CDR2 from the germline V gene are SGHRS and YFSETQ. The V segment lost 0 bases and the J segment 5 bases; nucleotides outside the gene matches: 4. CDR3 length: 15 residues. The CDR3 sequence is CASSLVGRGTGELFF. CDR3 nucleotide sequence: TGCGCCAGCAGCTTGGTAGGCAGGGGGACCGGGGAGCTGTTTTTT.

This clonotype was recorded at least ten times. The V gene is TRBV20-1, the J gene TRBJ2-1; D is possibly TRBD2 (5 bases). Trimming shortened V by 6 bases and J by 3 bases, and 9 bases separated the two germline ends. Per the germline V gene, CDR1 is DFQATT and CDR2 is SNEGSKA (reference sequence). The CDR3 consists of 12 residues. CDR3 bases: TGCAGTGCGAGGGTTCGCTACAATGAGCAGTTCTTC. Translation: CSARVRYNEQFF.

In its sample, this clonotype was seen many times. The chain has TRBV12-3 or TRBV12-4 and TRBJ2-7; 9 positions match TRBD1. Germline trimming cut 6 bases from V and 7 bases from J; bases unmatched to any gene: 10. This CDR3 is built from 14 residues. In DNA, the CDR3 is TGTGCCAGCAGAAACTCCGGGACAGGGAAAGAGCAGTACTTC. Translated, it gives CASRNSGTGKEQYF.

V usage is TRBV12-3 or TRBV12-4 and J usage is TRBJ2-3, with D unresolved. This CDR3 comprises 16 residues. V shed 5 bases and J shed 1 base, with 16 bases lying between them. The CDR3 reads CASSLNWLVGTDTQYF. The CDR3 DNA reads TGTGCCAGCAGTCTTAATTGGTTGGTGGGCACAGATACGCAGTATTTT.

This clonotype was seen a few times. This rearrangement joins TRBV20-1 to TRBJ2-1, with 12 bases identical to TRBD2. J lost 8 bases, V lost 2 bases, and 7 bases had no gene match. Germline V gene data show CDR1 as DFQATT and CDR2 as SNEGSKA (reference sequence). The CDR3 consists of 15 residues. The CDR3 nucleotides are TGCAGTGCTAGATCCTCTAGCGGGGGGGCCGATGAGCAGTTCTTC. Translated: CSARSSSGGADEQFF.

This clonotype was detected ten times or more. This chain links TRBV10-2 with TRBJ2-7, with D perhaps assigned TRBD1 or TRBD2 (5 bases each). V lost 8 bases, J lost 2 bases, and 10 bases lay in between. This CDR3 region has 12 residues. Germline V gene data show CDR1 as WSHSY and CDR2 as SAAADI. CDR3: CASRGGPYEQYF. The CDR3 nucleotides read TGCGCCAGCCGGGGCGGGCCCTACGAGCAGTACTTC.

This clonotype was counted ten times or more. This chain connects TRBV6-5 to TRBJ2-7; TRBD1 agrees at 7 bases. The CDR3 has 14 amino acids. V lost 6 bases and J lost 0; bases outside the gene matches: 5. Germline CDR1 MNHEY, CDR2 SVGAGI. The CDR3 loop reads CASRVTGSSYEQYF. The CDR3 DNA reads TGTGCCAGCAGAGTGACAGGGAGCTCCTACGAGCAGTACTTC.

At least ten counts were recorded for this clonotype. The J gene is TRBJ1-4, the V gene TRBV12-3 or TRBV12-4; 8 nucleotides align to TRBD1. This CDR3 comprises 15 residues. J was trimmed by 8 bases and V by 9 bases; bases with no gene match: 14. CDR3 loop: CARQGVVAMLEKLFF. CDR3 nucleotides: TGTGCCAGACAGGGGGTTGTGGCCATGTTAGAAAAACTGTTTTTT.

This clonotype appeared many times. The CDR3 loop reads CASSHFTEPQHF. The CDR3, as DNA: TGTGCCAGCAGCCATTTCACAGAGCCCCAGCATTTT. The chain has TRBV7-9 and TRBJ1-5; D unclear. The V gene lost 5 bases and the J gene lost 8 bases, with 10 bases spanning the gap. The CDR3 has 12 residues. Germline CDR1 SEHNR, CDR2 FQNEAQ (reference sequence).

The V call is TRBV3-1, the J call TRBJ1-4; the D gene is possibly TRBD1 (6 bases). The CDR3 spans 13 residues. Trimming stripped 11 bases from V and 5 bases from J, with 15 bases between. Germline V CDR1 and CDR2: LGHDT, YNNKEL (reference sequence). CDR3 nucleotides: TGTGCCCTCTGCGGGACACGCAATGAAAAACTGTTTTTT. Translation gives CALCGTRNEKLFF.

This clonotype has a count of ten or more. The J gene is TRBJ2-7, the V gene TRBV20-1; D might be TRBD1 (6 bases). The germline V and J ends were trimmed by 0 bases and 0 bases, with 15 bases remaining between them. Germline values: CDR1 DFQATT, CDR2 SNEGSKA (reference sequence). CDR3 length: 16 residues. In DNA, the CDR3 is TGCAGTGCTAGAGAGTCGGACAGCAAAGGCTCCTACGAGCAGTACTTC. Translating it yields CSARESDSKGSYEQYF.